This T cell receptor delta chain was observed in a study of gamma-delta chains in newborns, infants, children. The overall study: Microbial exposure reportedly drives polyclonal innate γδ T cell expansion after birth.

The CDR3 covers 15 residues. CDR1 and CDR2 (germline): GEAIGNYY, EKD. V lost 3 bases and J lost 7; bases outside the gene matches: 11. With CATT, TCRdb re-called clones from the reads. The data show a few thousand delta-chain clones, about 4.6% seen once. The receptor was derived from a child who was a newborn, infant or young child, either healthy, febrile or measles-vaccinated (not recorded which). The J gene is TRDJ1, the V gene TRDV2; 9 bases agree with TRDD3. The specimen was blood. The CDR3 bases are TGTGCCTGTGACCCAATCTACGGGGATACGGGTAAACTCATCTTT. It yields the protein CACDPIYGDTGKLIF.